A selection of T cell receptor beta chains follows, all from one sample in a study of T cells after somatic rescue of genetic block. Generated by immunoSEQ multiplex PCR, the TCRdb table keeps only in-frame clones and is missing some. The repertoire holds tens of thousands of clones, with roughly 94% as singletons. Sequencing was carried out using peripheral blood mononuclear cells (PBMCs). These receptor sequences come from a man aged 35 to 55. CDR3s include the opening cysteine and the closing phenylalanine or tryptophan. D genes are given only for firm matches. Size values are once, few and many counts, or a class for expanded clones, and some rows have none.

J gene: TRBJ1-1; clone size: NA; CDR3 length: 10; V gene: TRBV20-1; D gene: NA; CDR3 protein: CSARQVEAFF; CDR3 DNA: TGCAGTGCTAGGCAGGTAGAAGCTTTCTTT
J gene: TRBJ2-3; clone size: NA; CDR3 length: 14; V gene: TRBV11-2; D gene: NA; CDR3 protein: CASTPTAVTDTQYF; CDR3 DNA: TGTGCCAGCACCCCGACGGCGGTCACAGATACGCAGTATTTT
J gene: TRBJ2-5; clone size: NA; CDR3 length: 14; V gene: TRBV7-2; D gene: TRBD2; CDR3 protein: CASSSGGAGETQYF; CDR3 DNA: TGTGCCAGCAGCTCCGGGGGGGCAGGGGAGACCCAGTACTTC
J gene: TRBJ2-2; clone size: NA; CDR3 length: 16; V gene: TRBV9; D gene: NA; CDR3 protein: CASSVSTQGPTGELFF; CDR3 DNA: TGTGCCAGCAGCGTATCGACCCAGGGACCTACCGGGGAGCTGTTTTTT
J gene: TRBJ2-7; clone size: NA; CDR3 length: 13; V gene: TRBV4-1; D gene: NA; CDR3 protein: CASSHGGMYEQYF; CDR3 DNA: TGCGCCAGCAGCCACGGCGGGATGTACGAGCAGTACTTC
J gene: TRBJ2-1; clone size: NA; CDR3 length: 17; V gene: TRBV27; D gene: NA; CDR3 protein: CASRPWGATGILNEQFF; CDR3 DNA: TGTGCCAGCCGCCCTTGGGGGGCAACAGGGATCCTCAATGAGCAGTTCTTC
J gene: TRBJ2-7; clone size: NA; CDR3 length: 14; V gene: TRBV12-2; D gene: NA; CDR3 protein: CASRQGDRGYEQYF; CDR3 DNA: TGTGCAAGTCGCCAGGGGGACAGGGGCTACGAGCAGTACTTC
J gene: TRBJ2-7; clone size: NA; CDR3 length: 15; V gene: TRBV5-1; D gene: TRBD2; CDR3 protein: CASSPGLAGEFEQYF; CDR3 DNA: TGCGCCAGCAGCCCCGGACTAGCGGGAGAGTTCGAGCAGTACTTC
J gene: TRBJ1-5; clone size: NA; CDR3 length: 15; V gene: TRBV30; D gene: NA; CDR3 protein: CAWSVKGWGHQPQHF; CDR3 DNA: TGTGCCTGGAGTGTAAAAGGATGGGGCCACCAGCCCCAGCATTTT
J gene: TRBJ1-4; clone size: NA; CDR3 length: 15; V gene: TRBV7-6; D gene: TRBD1; CDR3 protein: CASRPQGGSNEKLFF; CDR3 DNA: TGTGCCAGCAGGCCACAGGGGGGCTCTAATGAAAAACTGTTTTTT
J gene: TRBJ2-5; clone size: NA; CDR3 length: 16; V gene: TRBV6-5; D gene: TRBD2; CDR3 protein: CASSYSSGGARETQYF; CDR3 DNA: TGTGCCAGCAGTTACTCTAGCGGGGGGGCCCGAGAGACCCAGTACTTC
J gene: TRBJ2-1; clone size: NA; CDR3 length: 13; V gene: TRBV5-5; D gene: NA; CDR3 protein: CASSLGSYNEQFF; CDR3 DNA: TGTGCCAGCAGCTTGGGCTCCTACAATGAGCAGTTCTTC
J gene: TRBJ2-3; clone size: NA; CDR3 length: 14; V gene: TRBV28; D gene: TRBD1; CDR3 protein: CASSFNRGADTQYF; CDR3 DNA: TGTGCCAGCAGTTTTAACAGGGGAGCAGATACGCAGTATTTT
J gene: TRBJ2-1; clone size: NA; CDR3 length: 16; V gene: TRBV5-1; D gene: NA; CDR3 protein: CASSPAASALYNEQFF; CDR3 DNA: TGCGCCAGCAGCCCGGCCGCTAGCGCCCTATACAATGAGCAGTTCTTC
J gene: TRBJ2-3; clone size: NA; CDR3 length: 17; V gene: TRBV18; D gene: TRBD2; CDR3 protein: CASSPRTQREEPDTQYF; CDR3 DNA: TGTGCCAGCTCACCCCGCACTCAGCGGGAGGAGCCAGATACGCAGTATTTT
J gene: TRBJ2-7; clone size: once; CDR3 length: 14; V gene: TRBV28; D gene: TRBD2; CDR3 protein: CASSTGTSGYEQYF; CDR3 DNA: TGTGCCAGCAGTACCGGGACTAGCGGTTACGAGCAGTACTTC
J gene: TRBJ1-2; clone size: NA; CDR3 length: 16; V gene: TRBV4-1; D gene: NA; CDR3 protein: CASSQAGNRPANGYTF; CDR3 DNA: TGCGCCAGCAGCCAAGCGGGGAACCGTCCAGCGAATGGCTACACCTTC
J gene: TRBJ1-3; clone size: NA; CDR3 length: 15; V gene: TRBV11-1; D gene: NA; CDR3 protein: CASSRPGHSGNTIYF; CDR3 DNA: TGTGCCAGCAGCCGGCCGGGGCACTCTGGAAACACCATATATTTT
J gene: TRBJ1-1; clone size: few; CDR3 length: 14; V gene: TRBV6-1; D gene: NA; CDR3 protein: CASSLQGQDTEAFF; CDR3 DNA: TGTGCCAGCAGCTTACAGGGTCAGGACACTGAAGCTTTCTTT
J gene: TRBJ1-1; clone size: NA; CDR3 length: 15; V gene: TRBV13; D gene: TRBD1; CDR3 protein: CASSPRTGGNTEAFF; CDR3 DNA: TGTGCCAGCAGCCCACGGACAGGGGGGAACACTGAAGCTTTCTTT
J gene: TRBJ2-1; clone size: NA; CDR3 length: 14; V gene: TRBV5-1; D gene: NA; CDR3 protein: CASSLNSRLDEQFF; CDR3 DNA: TGCGCCAGCAGCTTGAACTCCCGCCTCGATGAGCAGTTCTTC
J gene: TRBJ1-5; clone size: NA; CDR3 length: 13; V gene: TRBV14; D gene: TRBD1; CDR3 protein: CASSPQGNQPQHF; CDR3 DNA: TGTGCCAGCAGCCCACAGGGGAATCAGCCCCAGCATTTT
J gene: TRBJ1-5; clone size: NA; CDR3 length: 15; V gene: TRBV28; D gene: TRBD1; CDR3 protein: CASRRRGPNNQPQHF; CDR3 DNA: TGTGCCAGCCGCCGGAGGGGGCCAAACAATCAGCCCCAGCATTTT
J gene: TRBJ2-7; clone size: NA; CDR3 length: 14; V gene: TRBV6-5; D gene: TRBD2; CDR3 protein: CASTDAGGPFEQYF; CDR3 DNA: TGTGCCAGCACCGACGCGGGAGGGCCCTTCGAGCAGTACTTC
J gene: TRBJ2-7; clone size: NA; CDR3 length: 14; V gene: TRBV10-3; D gene: NA; CDR3 protein: CAISDGKSSYEQYF; CDR3 DNA: TGTGCCATCAGTGATGGCAAGAGCTCCTACGAGCAGTACTTC
J gene: TRBJ2-1; clone size: NA; CDR3 length: 13; V gene: TRBV23-1; D gene: NA; CDR3 protein: CASSTQGYNEQFF; CDR3 DNA: TGCGCCAGCAGTACCCAGGGGTACAATGAGCAGTTCTTC
J gene: TRBJ2-3; clone size: NA; CDR3 length: 15; V gene: TRBV4-1; D gene: NA; CDR3 protein: CASSQGRVFTDTQYF; CDR3 DNA: TGCGCCAGCAGCCAAGGGCGAGTATTCACAGATACGCAGTATTTT
J gene: TRBJ2-5; clone size: NA; CDR3 length: 14; V gene: TRBV13; D gene: TRBD2; CDR3 protein: CASSLGLAAETQYF; CDR3 DNA: TGTGCCAGCAGCTTGGGACTAGCGGCAGAGACCCAGTACTTC
J gene: TRBJ1-1; clone size: NA; CDR3 length: 16; V gene: TRBV18; D gene: TRBD1; CDR3 protein: CASSPGDRGRITEAFF; CDR3 DNA: TGTGCCAGCTCACCAGGAGACAGGGGGCGGATCACTGAAGCTTTCTTT
J gene: TRBJ1-2; clone size: few; CDR3 length: 14; V gene: TRBV6-6; D gene: NA; CDR3 protein: CASSYATASYGYTF; CDR3 DNA: TGTGCCAGCAGTTACGCTACGGCATCTTATGGCTACACCTTC
J gene: TRBJ2-7; clone size: NA; CDR3 length: 20; V gene: TRBV5-4; D gene: TRBD2; CDR3 protein: CASSLAEGLAGLRSSYEQYF; CDR3 DNA: TGTGCCAGCAGCTTGGCCGAGGGACTAGCGGGACTAAGGAGCTCCTACGAGCAGTACTTC
J gene: TRBJ2-7; clone size: once; CDR3 length: 14; V gene: TRBV27; D gene: NA; CDR3 protein: CASSLSAPSYEQYF; CDR3 DNA: TGTGCCAGCAGTTTAAGCGCACCGTCCTACGAGCAGTACTTC
J gene: TRBJ1-2; clone size: NA; CDR3 length: 13; V gene: TRBV30; D gene: NA; CDR3 protein: CAWTRDGLERYTF; CDR3 DNA: TGTGCCTGGACCAGGGACGGCCTTGAGCGCTACACCTTC
J gene: TRBJ2-7; clone size: NA; CDR3 length: 14; V gene: TRBV19; D gene: NA; CDR3 protein: CASSMGEEGYEQYF; CDR3 DNA: TGTGCCAGTAGTATGGGCGAGGAGGGATATGAGCAGTACTTC
J gene: TRBJ1-2; clone size: once; CDR3 length: 17; V gene: TRBV18; D gene: NA; CDR3 protein: CASSPLGGSAGDYGYTF; CDR3 DNA: TGTGCCAGCTCACCCTTGGGGGGTTCAGCAGGGGACTATGGCTACACCTTC
J gene: TRBJ1-5; clone size: once; CDR3 length: 14; V gene: TRBV10-2; D gene: TRBD1; CDR3 protein: CASTIEGAGQPQHF; CDR3 DNA: TGCGCCAGCACCATAGAGGGGGCCGGTCAGCCCCAGCATTTT
J gene: TRBJ1-1; clone size: NA; CDR3 length: 13; V gene: TRBV7-8; D gene: TRBD1; CDR3 protein: CATGQGGNTEAFF; CDR3 DNA: TGTGCCACGGGACAGGGGGGGAACACTGAAGCTTTCTTT
J gene: TRBJ2-5; clone size: NA; CDR3 length: 13; V gene: TRBV9; D gene: TRBD2; CDR3 protein: CASSRGGEETQYF; CDR3 DNA: TGTGCCAGCAGTAGGGGAGGGGAAGAGACCCAGTACTTC
J gene: TRBJ2-1; clone size: NA; CDR3 length: 16; V gene: TRBV10-1; D gene: NA; CDR3 protein: CASSELPSGTGNEQFF; CDR3 DNA: TGCGCCAGCAGTGAGCTCCCTAGCGGGACAGGGAATGAGCAGTTCTTC
J gene: TRBJ1-2; clone size: few; CDR3 length: 12; V gene: TRBV18; D gene: NA; CDR3 protein: CASSLQVYGYTF; CDR3 DNA: TGTGCCAGCTCACTCCAAGTATATGGCTACACCTTC
J gene: TRBJ2-7; clone size: NA; CDR3 length: 19; V gene: TRBV27; D gene: TRBD2; CDR3 protein: CASSLSGGPGTSGIYEQYF; CDR3 DNA: TGTGCCAGCAGTTTATCGGGAGGCCCCGGGACTAGCGGGATTTACGAGCAGTACTTC
J gene: TRBJ2-7; clone size: NA; CDR3 length: 14; V gene: TRBV5-1; D gene: TRBD2; CDR3 protein: CASSLDSGSYEQYF; CDR3 DNA: TGCGCCAGCAGCTTGGATAGCGGGAGCTACGAGCAGTACTTC
J gene: TRBJ1-1; clone size: once; CDR3 length: 14; V gene: TRBV5-1; D gene: NA; CDR3 protein: CASSPREEFAEAFF; CDR3 DNA: TGCGCCAGCAGCCCCCGGGAGGAGTTCGCTGAAGCTTTCTTT
J gene: TRBJ1-1; clone size: NA; CDR3 length: 15; V gene: TRBV11-2; D gene: NA; CDR3 protein: CASSPGLTGNTEAFF; CDR3 DNA: TGTGCCAGCAGCCCAGGTCTTACAGGGAACACTGAAGCTTTCTTT
J gene: TRBJ2-1; clone size: NA; CDR3 length: 15; V gene: TRBV2; D gene: TRBD1; CDR3 protein: CASTQQGQDYNEQFF; CDR3 DNA: TGTGCCAGCACCCAACAAGGACAGGACTACAATGAGCAGTTCTTC
J gene: TRBJ2-7; clone size: NA; CDR3 length: 14; V gene: TRBV18; D gene: TRBD1; CDR3 protein: CASSPPGQGYEQYF; CDR3 DNA: TGTGCCAGCTCACCACCGGGACAGGGCTACGAGCAGTACTTC
J gene: TRBJ1-3; clone size: NA; CDR3 length: 12; V gene: TRBV27; D gene: NA; CDR3 protein: CASRGGWNTIYF; CDR3 DNA: TGTGCCAGTCGCGGGGGCTGGAACACCATATATTTT
J gene: TRBJ2-5; clone size: NA; CDR3 length: 16; V gene: TRBV4-2; D gene: TRBD2; CDR3 protein: CASSQERTSSGETQYF; CDR3 DNA: TGTGCCAGCAGCCAAGAACGGACTAGCAGCGGGGAGACCCAGTACTTC
J gene: TRBJ1-6; clone size: NA; CDR3 length: 14; V gene: TRBV5-1; D gene: NA; CDR3 protein: CASSLASGVSPLHF; CDR3 DNA: TGCGCCAGCAGCTTGGCCTCAGGGGTGTCACCCCTCCACTTT
J gene: TRBJ2-7; clone size: NA; CDR3 length: 14; V gene: TRBV28; D gene: NA; CDR3 protein: CASRSSLGRWEQYF; CDR3 DNA: TGTGCCAGCAGAAGTTCCTTGGGACGGTGGGAGCAGTACTTC
J gene: TRBJ1-3; clone size: NA; CDR3 length: 14; V gene: TRBV13; D gene: NA; CDR3 protein: CASSDRISGNTIYF; CDR3 DNA: TGTGCCAGCAGTGACAGGATCTCTGGAAACACCATATATTTT
J gene: TRBJ2-7; clone size: once; CDR3 length: 14; V gene: TRBV2; D gene: NA; CDR3 protein: CASSEWAGNYEQYF; CDR3 DNA: TGTGCCAGCAGTGAATGGGCAGGGAATTACGAGCAGTACTTC
J gene: TRBJ2-3; clone size: NA; CDR3 length: 11; V gene: TRBV30; D gene: NA; CDR3 protein: CAWSPRDTQYF; CDR3 DNA: TGTGCCTGGAGTCCAAGAGATACGCAGTATTTT